These 20 T cell receptor beta chains originate from one sample sequenced in a study of PD-L1 blockade in urothelial cancer. The method was immunoSEQ multiplex PCR; TCRdb's version includes in-frame clones alone and lacks a portion of them. Among about 74,000 clones listed, roughly 80% were seen once. Sequenced material: PBMCs, taken around atezolizumab (anti-PD-L1) treatment. These receptors came from a man aged 70-80 years with urothelial cancer.

The chain recombines TRBV14 with TRBJ2-3; TRBD1 might be the D (5 bases). This CDR3 spans 13 amino acids. Per the germline V gene, CDR1 is SGHDN and CDR2 is FVKESK. Deletions cut 1 base from V and 8 bases from J, with 10 bases between. In DNA, the CDR3 is TGTGCCAGCAGCCAAGCTACAGGTCTTACGCAGTATTTT. Translating gives CASSQATGLTQYF.

J is TRBJ2-3 and V is TRBV19; TRBD2 matches 10 bases. Germline loops: CDR1 LNHDA, CDR2 SQIVND (reference sequence). The CDR3 sequence is 15 residues long. V shed 10 bases, J shed 1 base, and the junction held 8 bases outside the gene matches. CDR3 protein: CATGFGTSGTDTQYF. The CDR3 coding sequence is TGTGCCACCGGTTTTGGGACTAGCGGCACAGATACGCAGTATTTT.

This clone occurred a few times. The chain recombines TRBV6-5 with TRBJ2-7, with 7 positions matching TRBD1. The CDR3 extends over 12 amino acids. Germline CDR1 reads MNHEY; CDR2 reads SVGAGI. V trimming: 6 bases; J trimming: 7 bases; junction bases outside the gene matches: 6. CDR3: CASRDRTLEQYF. Written as DNA, the CDR3 is TGTGCCAGCAGGGACAGGACTCTTGAGCAGTACTTC.

The chain combines TRBV6-1 with TRBJ2-3; 10 bases match TRBD2. There are 17 residues in the CDR3. From germline, CDR1 is MNHNS and CDR2 SASEGT. The V and J ends lost 0 bases and 4 bases, in that order; junction bases with no gene match: 7. The CDR3 region is CASSEALLAGVADTQYF. In DNA form, the CDR3 reads TGTGCCAGCAGTGAAGCCCTCCTAGCGGGAGTAGCAGATACGCAGTATTTT.

This chain joins TRBV28 and TRBJ1-4, with 7 bases lining up with TRBD1. This CDR3 contains 15 residues. Trimming removed 5 bases from V and 10 bases from J; junction bases left unmatched: 13. Per germline, CDR1 MDHEN and CDR2 SYDVKM. CDR3 in amino acids: CASSPVSGGTGKLFF. CDR3 in DNA: TGTGCCAGCAGTCCGGTGTCAGGGGGAACCGGAAAACTGTTTTTT.

This clone was detected a few times. The junction and the germline gene differ at one end; a read error may be behind it. The chain uses TRBV6-1 and TRBJ1-5, with no clear D. The germline gives CDR1 MNHNS, CDR2 SASEGT. The CDR3 has 12 amino acids. The CDR3 loop is CASSEDITSQHF. The CDR3 DNA is TGTGCCAGCAGCGAAGACATCACGTCCCAGCATTTT.

This rearrangement joins TRBV10-3 to TRBJ2-3, with D perhaps matching TRBD2 (5 bases). V gave up 1 base and J gave up 4 bases, with 18 bases separating them. Germline lookup yields CDR1 ENHRY and CDR2 SYGVKD. The CDR3 runs to 17 residues. This chain's CDR3 is CAISEWPLTGSPDTQYF. CDR3 bases: TGTGCCATCAGTGAGTGGCCCTTGACGGGGTCCCCAGATACGCAGTATTTT.

This rearrangement joins TRBV2 to TRBJ2-6; 8 nucleotides match TRBD1. CDR1 is SNHLY, CDR2 FYNNEI, per germline. The CDR3 extends over 14 amino acids. Unmatched junction bases numbered 3, after V lost 8 bases and J lost 3 bases. This CDR3 is CASQDRVGANVLTF. CDR3 coding DNA: TGTGCCAGCCAGGACAGGGTTGGGGCCAACGTCCTGACTTTC. Supplemented by reference TRBV2 and TRBJ2-6, the full variable domain reads EPEVTQTPSHQVTQMGQEVILRCVPISNHLYFYWYRQILGQKVEFLVSFYNNEISEKSEIFDDQFSVERPDGSNFTLKIRSTKLEDSAMYFCASQDRVGANVLTFGAGSRLTVL.

This chain uses TRBV28 with TRBJ2-6; D uncertain. There are 11 residues in the CDR3. Trimming took 11 bases from V and 3 from J, leaving 5 bases between them. CDR1 is MDHEN and CDR2 is SYDVKM in the germline V gene. The CDR3 bases are TGTGCCCCCCTTGGGGCCAACGTCCTGACTTTC. Translated, it gives CAPLGANVLTF.

The chain links TRBV5-1 to TRBJ2-7, with TRBD1 matching 12 bases. The CDR3 consists of 15 residues. V shed 0 bases, J shed 6 bases, and the junction held 4 bases outside the gene matches. Per germline, CDR1 SGHRS and CDR2 YFSETQ. CDR3 sequence reads: CASSLAGTGGGEQYF. In DNA form, the CDR3 reads TGCGCCAGCAGCTTGGCAGGGACAGGGGGCGGCGAGCAGTACTTC.

CDR3 bases: TGTGCCAGTAGTATAGTAGCGGGAGGGCCCGAGACCCAGTACTTC. Amino acid sequence: CASSIVAGGPETQYF. The chain joins TRBV19 to TRBJ2-5; 11 nucleotides match TRBD2. Germline values: CDR1 LNHDA, CDR2 SQIVND (reference sequence). The CDR3 sequence is 15 residues long. The ends lost 1 base at V and 5 bases at J; junction bases unmatched: 3.

This chain uses TRBV27 with TRBJ2-5, with 12 bases lining up with TRBD2. This CDR3 region has 17 residues. V shed 5 bases, J shed 4 bases, and the junction held 11 bases outside the gene matches. The germline V gene encodes CDR1 MNHEY and CDR2 SMNVEV (reference sequence). CDR3 nucleotides: TGTGCCAGCAGTCGAGCCGGGACTAGCGGGTTACGAGAGACCCAGTACTTC. Its protein is CASSRAGTSGLRETQYF.

The chain couples TRBV6-1 to TRBJ2-1, with TRBD2 matching over 12 bases. Germline CDR1 is MNHNS and CDR2 is SASEGT. Trimming removed 0 bases from V and 2 bases from J; junction bases left unmatched: 5. There are 18 residues in the CDR3. CDR3 sequence reads: CASSEAATSGRAYNEQFF. The CDR3 nucleotides read TGTGCCAGCAGTGAAGCCGCGACTAGCGGGAGAGCCTACAATGAGCAGTTCTTC.

The chain has TRBV4-1 and TRBJ2-1; D is possibly TRBD2 (5 bases). Per germline, CDR1 MGHRA and CDR2 YSYEKL. V was clipped by 1 base and J by 8 bases, with 12 bases between them. The CDR3 sequence is 14 residues long. For the CDR3, the DNA is TGCGCCAGCAGCCAAGTTCTAGCAGCCGATGAGCAGTTCTTC. This encodes CASSQVLAADEQFF.

This chain links TRBV10-3 with TRBJ2-3; 15 bases line up with TRBD2. The CDR3 extends over 18 amino acids. Losses at the gene ends were 7 bases for V and 1 base for J; bases not matched to a gene: 9. Germline loops: CDR1 ENHRY, CDR2 SYGVKD. The CDR3 loop reads CAITARGLAGGRTDTQYF. In DNA, the CDR3 is TGTGCCATCACGGCCCGGGGACTAGCGGGAGGACGCACAGATACGCAGTATTTT.

This clone has just a few counts. This chain links TRBV7-3 with TRBJ2-1; weak D call: TRBD1 (7 bases). This CDR3 comprises 14 residues. Trimming pared 6 bases from V and 7 bases from J, leaving 16 bases between. Germline V CDR1 and CDR2: SGHTA, FQGTGA. CDR3 residues: CASRSFSGGNEQFF. The CDR3 DNA reads TGTGCCAGCAGGTCCTTTTCAGGGGGGAATGAGCAGTTCTTC.

The CDR3 region is CASSTSSGSSTDTQYF. CDR3 coding DNA: TGTGCCAGTAGTACGTCAAGCGGGAGTAGCACAGATACGCAGTATTTT. This chain links TRBV19 with TRBJ2-3; 8 bases align to TRBD2. Germline V lookup: CDR1 LNHDA, CDR2 SQIVND (reference sequence). V lost 4 bases and J lost 0; bases outside the gene matches: 6. This CDR3 has 16 residues.

V is TRBV7-3 and J is TRBJ2-1, with a weak D call TRBD2 (6 bases). V lost 4 bases and J lost 7, with 20 bases in between. Per germline, CDR1 SGHTA and CDR2 FQGTGA. The CDR3 contains 16 residues. The CDR3 region is CASSSSPPTSHNEQFF. The CDR3 DNA follows: TGTGCCAGCAGCTCCTCCCCCCCGACTAGTCATAATGAGCAGTTCTTC.

This clone was seen just once. The V call is TRBV28, the J call TRBJ2-3; the match to TRBD2 covers 9 bases. The J segment lost 6 bases and the V segment lost 5 bases, leaving 12 bases of the junction unmatched. Germline V gene sequence: CDR1 MDHEN, CDR2 SYDVKM. This CDR3 is built from 16 residues. The CDR3: CASSPLGGRAGDTQYF. CDR3 bases: TGTGCCAGCAGTCCCCTTGGCGGGAGGGCCGGGGATACGCAGTATTTT.

The chain joins TRBV19 to TRBJ1-5; TRBD1 matches at 7 bases. The CDR3 totals 15 residues. The junction had 11 bases not matched to a gene; V was cut back by 7 bases and J by 5 bases. Looked up from germline, CDR1 is LNHDA and CDR2 is SQIVND (reference sequence). The CDR3 DNA reads TGTGCCAGTACCAGACAGGGTCCCAGGGATCAGCCCCAGCATTTT. This gives the protein CASTRQGPRDQPQHF. The variable domain in full, with the rest retrieved from reference TRBV19 and TRBJ1-5, is DGGITQSPKYLFRKEGQNVTLSCEQNLNHDAMYWYRQDPGQGLRLIYYSQIVNDFQKGDIAEGYSVSREKKESFPLTVTSAQKNPTAFYLCASTRQGPRDQPQHFGDGTRLSIL.